These 21 T cell receptor beta chains came from one sample sequenced in a study of shared clonotypes between healthy human individuals. Sequencing was performed with immunoSEQ multiplex PCR; in TCRdb, only in-frame clones are kept and a portion is missing. The repertoire has some 1 million clones, roughly 80% of them found once; the top ten carry 1.4% to 1.5%. Sequencing input: memory CD4+ T cells sorted from blood. Subset specified: CD45RA-negative fraction. The receptor source for this set is a young man in good health.

The V call is TRBV19, the J call TRBJ1-2, with D unresolved. V was pared by 6 bases and J by 8 bases, with 22 bases between. CDR1 and CDR2 (germline): LNHDA, SQIVND (reference sequence). The CDR3 has 15 residues. CDR3 residues: CASSERTALGTGYTF. CDR3 bases: TGTGCCAGTAGCGAGAGGACCGCACTAGGCACGGGCTACACCTTC.

In DNA, the CDR3 is TGCGCCAGCAGCAAAGGACAGGGGGCTGGAAACACCATATATTTT. Translating gives CASSKGQGAGNTIYF. This rearrangement joins TRBV5-1 to TRBJ1-3, with TRBD1 identical over 10 bases. J lost 2 bases, V lost 4 bases, and 3 bases had no gene match. CDR1 is SGHRS and CDR2 is YFSETQ in the germline V gene. This CDR3 is built from 15 residues.

The chain employs TRBV2 and TRBJ2-2, with TRBD2 identical over 7 bases. Germline CDR1 and CDR2: SNHLY and FYNNEI. J gave up 5 bases and V 9 bases, and 9 bases lay outside the gene matches. The CDR3 is 14 residues long. CDR3 bases: TGTGCCAGTGGCGGTCGCGGGAGAACCGGGGAGCTGTTTTTT. Residues: CASGGRGRTGELFF.

The chain uses TRBV7-9 and TRBJ2-1; TRBD2 aligns across 10 bases. Per germline, CDR1 SEHNR and CDR2 FQNEAQ (reference sequence). The CDR3 runs to 15 residues. J was trimmed by 4 bases and V by 5 bases; bases with no gene match: 5. Here the CDR3 reads CASSPLAGAYNEQFF. Written as DNA, the CDR3 is TGTGCCAGCAGCCCCCTAGCGGGAGCGTACAATGAGCAGTTCTTC.

This clone was observed a single time. This chain uses TRBV10-3 with TRBJ2-2; 7 positions match TRBD1. The germline CDR1 and CDR2 sequences are ENHRY and SYGVKD. Losses at the gene ends were 8 bases for V and 4 bases for J; bases not matched to a gene: 7. This CDR3 region has 14 residues. The CDR3 region is CAIAWQGVTGELFF. In DNA, the CDR3 is TGTGCCATCGCGTGGCAGGGGGTCACCGGGGAGCTGTTTTTT.

The rearrangement joins TRBV7-9 to TRBJ1-6, with unresolved D. Germline loops: CDR1 SEHNR, CDR2 FQNEAQ (reference sequence). The CDR3 totals 13 residues. The V and J ends lost 1 base and 15 bases respectively, with 13 bases between them. The CDR3 protein is CASSLGARNDLHF. CDR3 nucleotide sequence: TGTGCCAGCAGCTTAGGGGCACGCAATGACCTCCACTTT.

This clone appeared many times. The chain is built from TRBV9 and TRBJ1-1; no clear D gene. V lost 3 bases, J lost 1 base, and 7 bases lay in between. The CDR3 contains 13 residues. Germline values: CDR1 SGDLS, CDR2 YYNGEE. This chain's CDR3 is CASSAYKNTEAFF. The CDR3 coding sequence is TGTGCCAGCAGCGCCTACAAGAACACTGAAGCTTTCTTT.

V usage is TRBV30 and J usage is TRBJ2-3; 14 nucleotides agree with TRBD2. The CDR3 loop spans 14 amino acids. Germline CDR1 reads GTSNPN; CDR2 reads SVGIG (reference sequence). The CDR3 is CGLAGGPSTDTQYF. The CDR3 DNA follows: TGTGGACTAGCGGGAGGGCCAAGCACAGATACGCAGTATTTT.

CDR3 bases: TGTGCCAGCAGCTTAGGTGACAGCTATAGCAATCAGCCCCAGCATTTT. Its protein product is CASSLGDSYSNQPQHF. The genes are TRBV6-4 and TRBJ1-5; tentatively, D is TRBD1 (5 bases). Germline V gene lookup returns CDR1 MRHNA and CDR2 SNTAGT. Trimming removed 6 bases at V and 0 bases at J, with 15 bases between. This CDR3 has 16 amino acids.

V gene TRBV11-2 combines with J gene TRBJ2-5; D not resolved. The V end was cut by 4 bases, the J end by 4 bases, with 7 bases between. The V gene's germline CDR1 is SGHAT and CDR2 FQNNGV. This CDR3 region has 12 residues. The CDR3 reads CASSYMGETQYF. The CDR3 nucleotides read TGTGCCAGCAGCTACATGGGAGAGACCCAGTACTTC.

The J gene is TRBJ2-3, the V gene TRBV2; weak D call: TRBD2 (6 bases). Per the germline V gene, CDR1 is SNHLY and CDR2 is FYNNEI. Trimming removed 5 bases from V and 2 bases from J, with 14 bases in between. The CDR3 covers 15 residues. CDR3: CASSTTGLHTDTQYF. For the CDR3, the DNA is TGTGCCAGCAGTACTACGGGACTTCACACAGATACGCAGTATTTT.

This chain uses TRBV28 with TRBJ1-2, with D tentatively TRBD1 (5 bases). Germline V gene data show CDR1 as MDHEN and CDR2 as SYDVKM. This CDR3 spans 19 amino acids. Trimming left V 1 base short and J 1 base short, with 22 bases between. For the CDR3, the DNA is TGTGCCAGCAGTTTATTGTCAGGGCCACTCAGTCTCATTAACTATGGCTACACCTTC. Translation gives CASSLLSGPLSLINYGYTF.

Of note for this clone: Other DNA sequences of this sample code for an identical CDR3. This rearrangement joins TRBV9 to TRBJ2-3, with D hard to call. The CDR3 has 14 amino acids. V shed 0 bases and J shed 0 bases, with 5 bases lying between them. CDR1 is SGDLS and CDR2 is YYNGEE in the germline V gene. CDR3 DNA sequence: TGTGCCAGCAGCGTAGAAGGAAGCACAGATACGCAGTATTTT. Protein product: CASSVEGSTDTQYF.

The J gene is TRBJ1-3, the V gene TRBV5-4; 7 bases align to TRBD1. The germline CDR1 and CDR2 sequences are SGHNT and YYREEE (reference sequence). Losses at the gene ends were 1 base for V and 3 bases for J; bases not matched to a gene: 4. The CDR3 is made up of 15 amino acids. This CDR3 reads CASSLQGGFGNTIYF. For the CDR3, the DNA is TGTGCCAGCAGCTTGCAGGGGGGGTTTGGAAACACCATATATTTT.

The V gene is TRBV6-1, the J gene TRBJ2-1, with 9 nucleotides matching TRBD2. CDR1 MNHNS and CDR2 SASEGT come from the germline V gene. The CDR3 length is 16 residues. Unmatched junction bases numbered 5, after V lost 3 bases and J lost 2 bases. Here the CDR3 reads CASSDFQRGAYNEQFF. The CDR3 nucleotides are TGTGCCAGCAGTGACTTCCAGCGGGGGGCCTACAATGAGCAGTTCTTC.

The chain joins TRBV5-4 to TRBJ2-1, with D possibly TRBD1 on 6 matching bases. The V end lost 4 bases, the J end lost 14 bases, and 13 bases lay between the germline ends. Germline CDR1 and CDR2: SGHNT and YYREEE (reference sequence). This CDR3 spans 11 amino acids. This chain's CDR3 is CASSQGPGEFF. Written as DNA, the CDR3 is TGTGCCAGCAGCCAAGGTCCAGGGGAGTTCTTC.

This chain connects TRBV6-5 to TRBJ2-2, with D tentatively TRBD1 (5 bases). The CDR3 covers 15 residues. V gave up 2 bases and J gave up 5 bases, with 12 bases separating them. Germline V gives CDR1 MNHEY, CDR2 SVGAGI. CDR3 sequence reads: CASSYGQGGTGELFF. The CDR3 DNA is TGTGCCAGCAGTTACGGCCAGGGCGGTACCGGGGAGCTGTTTTTT.

The chain joins TRBV9 to TRBJ2-1; TRBD2 matches 9 bases. Trimming cost V 6 bases and J 1 base; bases outside gene matches: 5. Germline CDR1 is SGDLS and CDR2 is YYNGEE. The CDR3 is 15 amino acids. The CDR3 DNA follows: TGTGCCAGCACCAGGGGACTAGCATCCTACAATGAGCAGTTCTTC. It codes for CASTRGLASYNEQFF.

The CDR3: CASSDRDSSGANVLTF. CDR3 coding DNA: TGTGCCAGCAGTGACAGGGATAGCTCTGGGGCCAACGTCCTGACTTTC. The chain recombines TRBV25-1 with TRBJ2-6; D might be TRBD1 (5 bases). The CDR3 totals 16 residues. The V end lost 3 bases, the J end lost 0 bases, and 9 bases lay between the germline ends. The germline gives CDR1 MGHDK, CDR2 SYGVNS.

The chain links TRBV5-1 to TRBJ2-3; D is unclear. V dropped 0 bases and J dropped 0 bases, with 5 bases sitting between them. CDR3 length: 14 residues. CDR1 and CDR2 from the germline V gene are SGHRS and YFSETQ. CDR3 sequence reads: CASSLVVSTDTQYF. In DNA, the CDR3 is TGCGCCAGCAGCTTGGTTGTTAGCACAGATACGCAGTATTTT.

The V call is TRBV29-1, the J call TRBJ2-1; 7 nucleotides align to TRBD2. Germline CDR1 reads SQVTM; CDR2 reads ANQGSEA. The CDR3 has 14 amino acids. V lost 4 bases to trimming and J lost 0 bases; unmatched junction nucleotides: 3. The CDR3: CSVVSGTSYNEQFF. The CDR3 bases are TGCAGCGTTGTAAGCGGGACCTCCTACAATGAGCAGTTCTTC.